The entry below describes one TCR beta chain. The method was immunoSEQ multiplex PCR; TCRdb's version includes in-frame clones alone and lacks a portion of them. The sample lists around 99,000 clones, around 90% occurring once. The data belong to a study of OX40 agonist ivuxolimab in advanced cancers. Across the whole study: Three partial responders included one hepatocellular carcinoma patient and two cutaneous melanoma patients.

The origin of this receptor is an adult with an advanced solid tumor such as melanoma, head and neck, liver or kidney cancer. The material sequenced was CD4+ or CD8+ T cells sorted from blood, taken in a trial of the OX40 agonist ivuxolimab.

In DNA form, the CDR3 reads TGCGCCAGCAGTGAGTCATATGCGGGAGAAGATACGCAGTATTTT. Its protein is CASSESYAGEDTQYF. The V gene is TRBV10-1, the J gene TRBJ2-3, with 7 bases aligning to TRBD2. V dropped 0 bases and J dropped 5; count of bases not matched to a gene: 5. This CDR3 has 15 amino acids. Germline CDR1 and CDR2: WNHNN and SYGVQD (reference sequence).